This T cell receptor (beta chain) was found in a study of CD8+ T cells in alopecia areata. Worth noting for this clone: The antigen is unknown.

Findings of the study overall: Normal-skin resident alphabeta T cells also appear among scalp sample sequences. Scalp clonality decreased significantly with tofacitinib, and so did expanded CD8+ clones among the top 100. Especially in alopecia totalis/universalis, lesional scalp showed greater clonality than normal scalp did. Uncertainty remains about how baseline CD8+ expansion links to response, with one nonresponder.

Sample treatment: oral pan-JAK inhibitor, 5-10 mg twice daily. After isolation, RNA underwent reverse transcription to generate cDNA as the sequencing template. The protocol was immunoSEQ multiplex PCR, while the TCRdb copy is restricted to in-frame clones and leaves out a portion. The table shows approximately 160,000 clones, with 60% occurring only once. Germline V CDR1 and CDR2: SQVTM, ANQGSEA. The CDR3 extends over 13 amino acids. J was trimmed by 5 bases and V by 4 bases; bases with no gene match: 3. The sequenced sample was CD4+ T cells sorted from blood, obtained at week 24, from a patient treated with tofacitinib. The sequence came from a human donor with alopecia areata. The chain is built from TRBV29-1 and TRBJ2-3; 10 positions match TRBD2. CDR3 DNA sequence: TGCAGCGTTGTTCTAGCGGGGGTAGATACGCAGTATTTT. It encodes CSVVLAGVDTQYF.